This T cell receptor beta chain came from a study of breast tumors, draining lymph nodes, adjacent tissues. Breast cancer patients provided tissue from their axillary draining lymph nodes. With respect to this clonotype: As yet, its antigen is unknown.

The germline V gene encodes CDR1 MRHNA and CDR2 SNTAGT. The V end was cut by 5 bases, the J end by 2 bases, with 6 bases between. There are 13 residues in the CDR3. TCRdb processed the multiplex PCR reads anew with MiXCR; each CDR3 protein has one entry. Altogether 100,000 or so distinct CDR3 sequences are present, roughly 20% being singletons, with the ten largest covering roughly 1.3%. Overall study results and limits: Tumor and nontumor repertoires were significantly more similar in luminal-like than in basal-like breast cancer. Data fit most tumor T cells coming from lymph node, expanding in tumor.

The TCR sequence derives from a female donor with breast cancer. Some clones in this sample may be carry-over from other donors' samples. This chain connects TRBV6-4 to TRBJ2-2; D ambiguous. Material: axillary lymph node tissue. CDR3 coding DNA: TGTGCCAGCAGTAGGTCTAACACCGGGGAGCTGTTTTTT. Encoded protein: CASSRSNTGELFF.